This TCR beta chain was found in a study of PD-1 blockade in classical Hodgkin lymphoma. Study-wide context: Patients got intravenous nivolumab 3 mg/kg every 2 weeks. Study conclusions and caveats: Newly diagnosed patients were reported to start with lower TCR diversity than healthy donors. Exclusion was the outcome for patients who began nivolumab under 1 year after ASCT.

This clone has a handful of counts. The target antigen is unknown. Every patient had relapsed following autologous stem cell transplantation, and cohorts differed in brentuximab vedotin exposure. Libraries were prepared by immunoSEQ multiplex PCR; TCRdb keeps only in-frame clonotypes and omits some of them. Here the sample spans under 60,000 clones, approximately 70% being singletons. CDR1 SGHDT and CDR2 YYEEEE come from the germline V gene. The CDR3 spans 15 residues. V was cut by 4 bases and J by 3 bases, with 13 bases left in between. The source material was peripheral blood mononuclear cells (PBMCs), sampled at baseline. The TCR comes from a human donor with classical Hodgkin lymphoma. This chain uses TRBV5-6 with TRBJ1-4; no firm D call. The DNA for the CDR3 is TGTGCCAGCAGCCTGAAGGGTCTCTCTAATGAAAAACTGTTTTTT. Amino acids: CASSLKGLSNEKLFF.